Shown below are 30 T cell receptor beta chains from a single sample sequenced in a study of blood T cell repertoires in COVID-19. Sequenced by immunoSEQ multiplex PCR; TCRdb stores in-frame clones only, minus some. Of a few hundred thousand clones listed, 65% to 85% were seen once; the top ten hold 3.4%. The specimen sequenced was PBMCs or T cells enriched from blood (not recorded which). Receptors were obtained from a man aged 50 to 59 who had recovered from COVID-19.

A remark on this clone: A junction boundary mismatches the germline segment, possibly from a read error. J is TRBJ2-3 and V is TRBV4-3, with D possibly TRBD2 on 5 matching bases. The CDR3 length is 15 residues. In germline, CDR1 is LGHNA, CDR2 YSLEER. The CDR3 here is CASSQDPGGGTYRWF. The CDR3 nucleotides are TGCGCCAGCAGCCAAGATCCAGGAGGTGGCACATATAGATGGTTT.

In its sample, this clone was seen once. This CDR3 reads CASSSGHTPGANVLTF. The CDR3 DNA reads as TGTGCCAGCTCATCCGGACACACGCCTGGGGCCAACGTCCTGACTTTC. The gene calls are TRBV18 and TRBJ2-6, with a weak D call TRBD1 (5 bases). The CDR3 runs 16 residues. Germline V gene sequence: CDR1 KGHSH, CDR2 LQKENI. V dropped 5 bases and J dropped 2 bases, with 13 bases sitting between them.

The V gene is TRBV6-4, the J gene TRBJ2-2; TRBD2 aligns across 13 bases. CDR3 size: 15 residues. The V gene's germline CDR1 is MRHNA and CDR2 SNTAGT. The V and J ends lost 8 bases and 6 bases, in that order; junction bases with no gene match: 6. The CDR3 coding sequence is TGTGCCAGCCGCCGGACTAGCGGGAGTTCCGGGGAGCTGTTTTTT. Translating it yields CASRRTSGSSGELFF.

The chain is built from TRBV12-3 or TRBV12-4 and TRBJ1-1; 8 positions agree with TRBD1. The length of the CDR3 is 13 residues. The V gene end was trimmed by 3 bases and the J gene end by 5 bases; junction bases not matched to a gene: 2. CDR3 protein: CASSLTGVTEAFF. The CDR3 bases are TGTGCCAGCAGTTTGACAGGGGTAACTGAAGCTTTCTTT.

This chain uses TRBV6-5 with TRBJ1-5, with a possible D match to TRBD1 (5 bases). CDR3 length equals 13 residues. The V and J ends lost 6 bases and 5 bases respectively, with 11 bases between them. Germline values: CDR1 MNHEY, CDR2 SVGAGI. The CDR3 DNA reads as TGTGCCAGCAGCCTCCGCAGGGATCAGCCCCAGCATTTT. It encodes CASSLRRDQPQHF.

CDR3 protein: CASSLTSGSYEQYF. CDR3 sequence (DNA): TGTGCCAGCAGCTTGACTAGCGGGAGTTACGAGCAGTACTTC. The chain links TRBV5-4 to TRBJ2-7; 11 nucleotides align to TRBD2. The CDR3 is 14 residues long. CDR1 and CDR2 from the germline V gene are SGHNT and YYREEE (reference sequence). With 1 base clipped from V and 4 bases from J, the junction kept 1 base outside the gene matches.

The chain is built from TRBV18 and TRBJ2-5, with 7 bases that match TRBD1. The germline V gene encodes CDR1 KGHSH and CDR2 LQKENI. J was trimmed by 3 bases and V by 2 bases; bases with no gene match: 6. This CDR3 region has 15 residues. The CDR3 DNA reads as TGTGCCAGCTCACCAGTCAGGGGGTCAGAAGAGACCCAGTACTTC. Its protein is CASSPVRGSEETQYF.

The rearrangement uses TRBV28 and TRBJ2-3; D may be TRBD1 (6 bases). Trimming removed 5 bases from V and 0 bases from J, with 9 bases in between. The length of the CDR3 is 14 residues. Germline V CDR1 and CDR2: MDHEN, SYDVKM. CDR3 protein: CASSGGPSTDTQYF. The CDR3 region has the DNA TGTGCCAGCAGTGGGGGCCCTAGCACAGATACGCAGTATTTT. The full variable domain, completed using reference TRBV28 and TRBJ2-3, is DVKVTQSSRYLVKRTGEKVFLECVQDMDHENMFWYRQDPGLGLRLIYFSYDVKMKEKGDIPEGYSVSREKKERFSLILESASTNQTSMYLCASSGGPSTDTQYFGPGTRLTVL.

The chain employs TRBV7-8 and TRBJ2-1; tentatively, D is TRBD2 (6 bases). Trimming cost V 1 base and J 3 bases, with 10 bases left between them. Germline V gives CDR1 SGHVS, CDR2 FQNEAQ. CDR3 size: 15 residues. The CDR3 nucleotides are TGTGCCAGCAGCTTAGATAGCGGATTCTACAATGAGCAGTTCTTC. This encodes CASSLDSGFYNEQFF.

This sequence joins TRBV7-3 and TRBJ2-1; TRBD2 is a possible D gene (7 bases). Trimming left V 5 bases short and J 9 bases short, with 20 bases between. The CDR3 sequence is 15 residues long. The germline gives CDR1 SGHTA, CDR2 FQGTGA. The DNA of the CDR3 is TGTGCCAGCAGCCCCAGTGGGGGGGCAGGCGCTGAGCAGTTCTTC. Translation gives CASSPSGGAGAEQFF.

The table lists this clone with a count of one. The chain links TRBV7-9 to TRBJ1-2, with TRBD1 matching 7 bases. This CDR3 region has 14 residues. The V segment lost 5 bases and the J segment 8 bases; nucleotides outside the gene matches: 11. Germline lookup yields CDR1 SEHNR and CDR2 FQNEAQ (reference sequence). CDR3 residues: CASSHSTGAGGYTF. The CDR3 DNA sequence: TGTGCCAGCAGCCACTCCACAGGGGCTGGAGGCTACACCTTC.

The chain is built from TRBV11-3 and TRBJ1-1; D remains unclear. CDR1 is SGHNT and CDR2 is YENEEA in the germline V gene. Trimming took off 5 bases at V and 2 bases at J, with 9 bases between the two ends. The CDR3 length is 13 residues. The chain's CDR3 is CASSQTINTEAFF. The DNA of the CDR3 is TGTGCCAGCAGCCAGACTATTAACACTGAAGCTTTCTTT.

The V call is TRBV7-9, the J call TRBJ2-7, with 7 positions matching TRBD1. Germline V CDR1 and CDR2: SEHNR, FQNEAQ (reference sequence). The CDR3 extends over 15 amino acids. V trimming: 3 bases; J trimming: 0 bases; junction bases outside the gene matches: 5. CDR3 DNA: TGTGCCAGCAGCTTCAAGGGGGCGAGCTCCTACGAGCAGTACTTC. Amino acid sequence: CASSFKGASSYEQYF.

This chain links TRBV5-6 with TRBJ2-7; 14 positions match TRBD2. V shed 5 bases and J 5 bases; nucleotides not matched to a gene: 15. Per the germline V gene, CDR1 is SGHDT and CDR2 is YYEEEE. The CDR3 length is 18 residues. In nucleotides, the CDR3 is TGTGCCAGCAGTCCCGGGACTAGCGGGAGTTTTGGACCTCACGAGCAGTACTTC. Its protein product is CASSPGTSGSFGPHEQYF. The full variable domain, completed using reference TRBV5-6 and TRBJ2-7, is DAGVTQSPTHLIKTRGQQVTLRCSPKSGHDTVSWYQQALGQGPQFIFQYYEEEERQRGNFPDRFSGHQFPNYSSELNVNALLLGDSALYLCASSPGTSGSFGPHEQYFGPGTRLTVT.

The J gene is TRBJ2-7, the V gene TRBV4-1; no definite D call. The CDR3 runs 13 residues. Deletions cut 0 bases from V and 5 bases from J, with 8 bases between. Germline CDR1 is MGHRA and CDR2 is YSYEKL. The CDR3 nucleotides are TGCGCCAGCAGCCAAGAGTTCGGAGACGAGCAGTACTTC. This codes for CASSQEFGDEQYF.

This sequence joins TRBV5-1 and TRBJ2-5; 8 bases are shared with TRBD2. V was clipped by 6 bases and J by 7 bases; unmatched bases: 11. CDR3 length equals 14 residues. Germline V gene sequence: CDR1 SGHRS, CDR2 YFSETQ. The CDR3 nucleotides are TGCGCCAGCACCCCCGGGAGGGAGGGTTGGACCCAGTACTTC. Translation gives CASTPGREGWTQYF.

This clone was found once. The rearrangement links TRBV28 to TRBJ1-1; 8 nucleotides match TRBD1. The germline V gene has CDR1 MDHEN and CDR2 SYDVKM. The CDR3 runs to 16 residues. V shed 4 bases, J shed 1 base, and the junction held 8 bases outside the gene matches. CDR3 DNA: TGTGCCAGCAGTTCGGGGCCGACAGGGGCGAACACTGAAGCTTTCTTT. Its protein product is CASSSGPTGANTEAFF.

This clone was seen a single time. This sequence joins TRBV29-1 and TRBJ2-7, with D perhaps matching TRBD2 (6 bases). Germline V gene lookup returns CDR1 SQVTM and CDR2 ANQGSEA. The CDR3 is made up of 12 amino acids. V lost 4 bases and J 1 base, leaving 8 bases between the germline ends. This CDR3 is CSVGGGSYEQYF. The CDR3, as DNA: TGCAGCGTTGGTGGGGGGTCCTACGAGCAGTACTTC.

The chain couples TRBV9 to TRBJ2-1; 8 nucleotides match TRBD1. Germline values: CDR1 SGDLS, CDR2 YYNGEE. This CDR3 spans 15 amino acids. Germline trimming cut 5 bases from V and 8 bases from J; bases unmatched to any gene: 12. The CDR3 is CASSVLGQGRDEQFF. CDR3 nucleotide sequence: TGTGCCAGCAGTGTACTTGGACAGGGTAGGGATGAGCAGTTCTTC.

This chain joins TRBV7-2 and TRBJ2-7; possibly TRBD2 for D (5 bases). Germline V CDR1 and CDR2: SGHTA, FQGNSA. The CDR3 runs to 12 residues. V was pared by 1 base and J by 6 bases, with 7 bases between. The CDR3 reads CASSLGRGEQYF. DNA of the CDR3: TGTGCCAGCAGCTTAGGCCGGGGCGAGCAGTACTTC.

DNA of the CDR3: TGCGCCAGCAGCTTGACCGGGGGGGAGGAAAAACTGTTTTTT. Protein sequence: CASSLTGGEEKLFF. The rearrangement links TRBV5-1 to TRBJ1-4; perhaps TRBD1 as D (5 bases). Germline values: CDR1 SGHRS, CDR2 YFSETQ. V lost 1 base and J 8 bases, leaving 12 bases between the germline ends. CDR3 size: 14 residues.

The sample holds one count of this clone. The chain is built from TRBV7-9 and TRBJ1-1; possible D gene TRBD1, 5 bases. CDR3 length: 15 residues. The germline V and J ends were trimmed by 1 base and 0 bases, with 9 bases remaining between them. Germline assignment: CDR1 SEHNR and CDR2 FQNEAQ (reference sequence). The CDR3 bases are TGTGCCAGCAGCTTAGGGGGGGTTATGAACACTGAAGCTTTCTTT. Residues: CASSLGGVMNTEAFF.

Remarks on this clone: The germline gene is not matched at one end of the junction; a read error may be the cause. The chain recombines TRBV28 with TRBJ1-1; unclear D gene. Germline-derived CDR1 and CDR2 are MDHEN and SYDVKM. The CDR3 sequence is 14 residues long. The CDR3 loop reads CASTPSRMNAEAFF. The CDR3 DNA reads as TGTGCCAGCACCCCGTCCAGGATGAACGCTGAAGCTTTCTTT.

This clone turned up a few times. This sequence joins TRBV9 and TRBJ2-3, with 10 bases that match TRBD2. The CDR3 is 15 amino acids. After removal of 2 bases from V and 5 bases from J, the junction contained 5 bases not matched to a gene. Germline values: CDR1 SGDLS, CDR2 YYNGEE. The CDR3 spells CASSVTSGPGDTQYF. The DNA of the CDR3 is TGTGCCAGCAGCGTGACTAGCGGGCCGGGAGATACGCAGTATTTT.

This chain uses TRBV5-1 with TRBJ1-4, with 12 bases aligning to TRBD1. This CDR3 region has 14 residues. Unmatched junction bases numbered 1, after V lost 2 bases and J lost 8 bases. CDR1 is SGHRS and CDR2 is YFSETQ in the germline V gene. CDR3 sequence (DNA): TGCGCCAGCAGCTTAGGGACAGGGGGCGAAAAACTGTTTTTT. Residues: CASSLGTGGEKLFF.

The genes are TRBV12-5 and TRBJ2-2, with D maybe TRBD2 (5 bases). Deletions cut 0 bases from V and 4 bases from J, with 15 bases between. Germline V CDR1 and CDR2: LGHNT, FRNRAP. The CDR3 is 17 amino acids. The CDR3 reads CASGLVGLGIRTGELFF. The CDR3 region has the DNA TGTGCTAGTGGTTTGGTTGGTCTCGGGATTCGCACCGGGGAGCTGTTTTTT. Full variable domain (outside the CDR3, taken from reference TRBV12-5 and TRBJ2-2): DARVTQTPRHKVTEMGQEVTMRCQPILGHNTVFWYRQTMMQGLELLAYFRNRAPLDDSGMPKDRFSAEMPDATLATLKIQPSEPRDSAVYFCASGLVGLGIRTGELFFGEGSRLTVL.

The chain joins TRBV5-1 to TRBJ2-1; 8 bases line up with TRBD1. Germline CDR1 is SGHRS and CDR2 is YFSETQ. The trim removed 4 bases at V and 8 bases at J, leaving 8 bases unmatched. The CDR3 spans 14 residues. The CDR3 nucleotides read TGCGCCAGCAGCCCATTTGACAGGGGCCATGAGCAGTTCTTC. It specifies CASSPFDRGHEQFF.

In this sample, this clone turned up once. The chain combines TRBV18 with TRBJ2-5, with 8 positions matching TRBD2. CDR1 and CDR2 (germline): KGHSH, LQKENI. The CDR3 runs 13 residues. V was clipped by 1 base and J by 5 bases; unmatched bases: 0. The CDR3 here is CASSPLAGETQYF. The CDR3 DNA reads TGTGCCAGCTCACCACTAGCGGGGGAGACCCAGTACTTC.

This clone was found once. Here the CDR3 DNA reads TGTGCCAGAGAACGGGGGGGGACCTCGAGGACCGGGGAGCTGTTTTTT. Translated: CARERGGTSRTGELFF. The chain uses TRBV21-1 and TRBJ2-2; whether TRBD2, the table's D call, matches the DNA was not checked. TRBV21-1 is marked as a pseudogene. The CDR3 is 16 amino acids.

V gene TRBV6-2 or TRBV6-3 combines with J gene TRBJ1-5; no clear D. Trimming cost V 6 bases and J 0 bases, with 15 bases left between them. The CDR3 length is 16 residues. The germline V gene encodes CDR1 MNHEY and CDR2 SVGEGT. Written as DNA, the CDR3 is TGTGCCAGCAGCCCTCGGAGTCCGTTTAGCAATCAGCCCCAGCATTTT. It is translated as CASSPRSPFSNQPQHF.